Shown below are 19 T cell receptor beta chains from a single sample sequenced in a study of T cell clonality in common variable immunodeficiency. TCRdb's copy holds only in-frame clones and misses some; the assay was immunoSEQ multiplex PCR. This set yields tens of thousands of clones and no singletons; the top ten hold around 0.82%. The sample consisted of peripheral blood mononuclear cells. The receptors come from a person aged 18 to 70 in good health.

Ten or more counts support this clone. CDR3 in amino acids: CASSSQGATEAFF. The DNA read from the CDR3 is TGTGCCAGCAGCTCGCAGGGTGCGACTGAA. This chain joins TRBV7-6 and TRBJ1-1, with a tentative D call TRBD1 (5 bases). The CDR3 goes on 3 residues after the read ends, and that part is filled in from the germline J gene. The CDR3 is 13 residues long. The ends were cut back, 4 bases at V and 5 bases at J, with 11 bases in the middle. Germline V gives CDR1 SGHVS, CDR2 FNYEAQ.

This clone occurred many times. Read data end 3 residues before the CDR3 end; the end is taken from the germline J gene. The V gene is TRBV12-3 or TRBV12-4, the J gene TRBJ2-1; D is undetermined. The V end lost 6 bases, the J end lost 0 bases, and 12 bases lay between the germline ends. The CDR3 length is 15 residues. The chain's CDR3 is CASSSPVPSYNEQFF. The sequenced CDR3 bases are TGTGCCAGCAGCTCCCCCGTCCCCTCCTACAATGAG.

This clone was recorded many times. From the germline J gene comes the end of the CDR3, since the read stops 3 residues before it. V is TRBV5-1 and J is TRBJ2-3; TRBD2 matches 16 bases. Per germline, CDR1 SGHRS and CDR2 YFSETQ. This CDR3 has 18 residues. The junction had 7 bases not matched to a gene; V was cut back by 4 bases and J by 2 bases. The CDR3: CASSPAGLAGGHTDTQYF. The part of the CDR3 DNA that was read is TGCGCCAGCAGCCCGGCGGGACTAGCGGGAGGGCACACAGATACG.

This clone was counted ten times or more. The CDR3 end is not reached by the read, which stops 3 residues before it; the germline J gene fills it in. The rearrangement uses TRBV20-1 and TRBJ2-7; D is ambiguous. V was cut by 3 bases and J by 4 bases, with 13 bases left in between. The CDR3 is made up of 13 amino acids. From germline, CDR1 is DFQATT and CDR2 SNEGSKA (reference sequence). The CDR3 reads CSARGLGHYEQYF. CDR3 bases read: TGCAGTGCTAGGGGCTTGGGCCATTACGAG.

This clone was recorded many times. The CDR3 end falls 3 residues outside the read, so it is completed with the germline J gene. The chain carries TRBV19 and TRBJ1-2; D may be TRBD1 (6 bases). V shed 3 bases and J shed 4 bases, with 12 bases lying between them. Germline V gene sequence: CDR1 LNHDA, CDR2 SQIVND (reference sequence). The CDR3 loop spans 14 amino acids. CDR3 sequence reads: CASSINRDSYGYTF. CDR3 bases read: TGTGCCAGTAGTATCAACAGGGATTCCTATGGC.

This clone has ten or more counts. CDR3 bases read: TGTGCCAGCAGCTTGCAGGGGGCCCACGAG. Amino acid sequence: CASSLQGAHE. The CDR3 as a whole reads CASSLQGAHEQYF. The chain recombines TRBV7-6 with TRBJ2-7; TRBD1 agrees at 8 bases. The read halts 3 residues ahead of the CDR3 end, with the missing end drawn from the germline J gene. V shed 3 bases, J shed 5 bases, and the junction held 3 bases outside the gene matches. Germline-derived CDR1 and CDR2 are SGHVS and FNYEAQ. The CDR3 contains 13 residues.

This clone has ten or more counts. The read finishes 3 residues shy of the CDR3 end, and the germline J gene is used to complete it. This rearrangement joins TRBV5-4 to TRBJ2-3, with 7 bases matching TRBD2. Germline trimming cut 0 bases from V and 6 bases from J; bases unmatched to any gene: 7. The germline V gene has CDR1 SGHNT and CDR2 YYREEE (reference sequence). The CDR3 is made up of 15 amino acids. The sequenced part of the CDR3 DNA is TGTGCCAGCAGCTTGGGGAGGGCGGGGGTGGATACG. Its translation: CASSLGRAGVDT. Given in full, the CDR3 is CASSLGRAGVDTQYF.

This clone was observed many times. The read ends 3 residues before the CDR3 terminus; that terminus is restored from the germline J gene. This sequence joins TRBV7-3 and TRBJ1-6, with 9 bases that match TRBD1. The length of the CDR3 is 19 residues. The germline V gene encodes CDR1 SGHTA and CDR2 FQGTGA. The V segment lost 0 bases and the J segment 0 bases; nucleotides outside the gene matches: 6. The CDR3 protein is CASSLTGTGPASYNSPLHF. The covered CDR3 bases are TGTGCCAGCAGCTTAACCGGGACAGGGCCGGCCTCCTATAATTCACCC.

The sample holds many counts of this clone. Incomplete CDR3 DNA: TGTGCCAGCGGACAAAGTGGGGTCTACAATGAG. Its protein product is CASGQSGVYNE. The whole CDR3 is CASGQSGVYNEQFF. The rearrangement links TRBV7-9 to TRBJ2-1, with D possibly matching TRBD1 (5 bases). The CDR3 end lies 3 residues beyond the end of the read and is filled in from the germline J gene. CDR3 size: 14 residues. In germline, CDR1 is SEHNR, CDR2 FQNEAQ (reference sequence). V was cut by 8 bases and J by 3 bases, with 14 bases left in between.

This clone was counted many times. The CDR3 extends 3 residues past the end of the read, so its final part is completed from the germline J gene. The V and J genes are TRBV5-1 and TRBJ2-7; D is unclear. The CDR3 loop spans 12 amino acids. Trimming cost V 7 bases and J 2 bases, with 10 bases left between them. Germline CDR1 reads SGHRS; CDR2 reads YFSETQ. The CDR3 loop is CASGPKPYEQYF. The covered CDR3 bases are TGCGCCAGCGGGCCCAAACCCTACGAG.

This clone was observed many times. CDR3 DNA (partial): TGTGCCAGCAGCTTAGCGAGCGGCAATCAGCCC. The encoded protein is CASSLASGNQP. The whole CDR3 protein reads CASSLASGNQPQHF. The chain is built from TRBV7-2 and TRBJ1-5; D is undetermined. The sequenced fragment ends 3 residues before the CDR3 boundary, so the rest is inferred from the germline J gene. The CDR3 spans 14 residues. Germline-derived CDR1 and CDR2 are SGHTA and FQGNSA. The germline V and J ends were trimmed by 0 bases and 2 bases, with 5 bases remaining between them.

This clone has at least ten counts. CDR3 bases read: TGTGCCAGCTCACCTCCCGGACTAGCGGGAGATAGGGGTGAG. This gives the protein CASSPPGLAGDRGE. The entire CDR3 is CASSPPGLAGDRGEQFF. This sequence joins TRBV18 and TRBJ2-1; 13 bases fit TRBD2. The read comes to an end 3 residues before the CDR3 does, leaving the germline J gene to fill in the end. The CDR3 extends over 17 amino acids. CDR1 KGHSH and CDR2 LQKENI come from the germline V gene. V shed 3 bases and J 9 bases; nucleotides not matched to a gene: 11.

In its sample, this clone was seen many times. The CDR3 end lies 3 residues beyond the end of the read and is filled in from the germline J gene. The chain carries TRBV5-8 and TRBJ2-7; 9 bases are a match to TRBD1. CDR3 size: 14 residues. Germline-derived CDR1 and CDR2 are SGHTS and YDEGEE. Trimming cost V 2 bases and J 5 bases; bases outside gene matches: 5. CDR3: CASSLGQGFHEQYF. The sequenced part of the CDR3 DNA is TGTGCCAGCAGCTTAGGACAGGGGTTCCACGAG. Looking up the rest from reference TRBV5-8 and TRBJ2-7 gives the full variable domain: EAGVTQSPTHLIKTRGQQATLRCSPISGHTSVYWYQQALGLGLQFLLWYDEGEERNRGNFPPRFSGRQFPNYSSELNVNALELEDSALYLCASSLGQGFHEQYFGPGTRLTVT.

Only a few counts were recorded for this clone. The CDR3 sequence is CASSSTRGGTDTQYF. The covered CDR3 bases are TGTGCCAGCAGCTCCACCAGGGGAGGCACAGATACG. The chain is built from TRBV7-3 and TRBJ2-3; D might be TRBD1 (6 bases). With the read ending 3 residues before the CDR3 end, the germline J gene is used to fill in that end. Trimming shortened V by 4 bases and J by 1 base, and 12 bases separated the two germline ends. The CDR3 length is 15 residues. From germline, CDR1 is SGHTA and CDR2 FQGTGA. The complete variable domain, with remaining parts taken from reference TRBV7-3 and TRBJ2-3, reads GAGVSQTPSNKVTEKGKYVELRCDPISGHTALYWYRQSLGQGPEFLIYFQGTGAADDSGLPNDRFFAVRPEGSVSTLKIQRTERGDSAVYLCASSSTRGGTDTQYFGPGTRLTVL.

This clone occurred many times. The CDR3 sequence: CASSLVFRDTQYF. CDR3 DNA, as far as it was read: TGTGCCAGCAGCTTAGTTTTCCGGGATACG. The V and J genes are TRBV7-2 and TRBJ2-3; no clear D. The read falls 3 residues short of the CDR3 end, and the missing part is taken from the germline J gene. Trimming removed 1 base from V and 6 bases from J, with 8 bases in between. The germline V gene has CDR1 SGHTA and CDR2 FQGNSA. The CDR3 sequence is 13 residues long.

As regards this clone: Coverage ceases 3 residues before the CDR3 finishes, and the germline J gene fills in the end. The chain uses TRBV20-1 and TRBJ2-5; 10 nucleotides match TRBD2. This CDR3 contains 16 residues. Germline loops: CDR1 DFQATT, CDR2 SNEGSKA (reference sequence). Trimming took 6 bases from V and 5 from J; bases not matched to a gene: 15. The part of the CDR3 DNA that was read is TGCAGTGCCGACGACTCTAGCGGGAGCCGGGGGGAGACC. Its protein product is CSADDSSGSRGET. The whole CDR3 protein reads CSADDSSGSRGETQYF.

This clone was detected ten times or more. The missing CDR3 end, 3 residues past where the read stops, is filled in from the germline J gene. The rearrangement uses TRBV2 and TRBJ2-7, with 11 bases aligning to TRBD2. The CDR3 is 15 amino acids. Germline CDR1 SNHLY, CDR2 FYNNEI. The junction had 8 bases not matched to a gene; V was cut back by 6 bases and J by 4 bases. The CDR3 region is CASRAGTSGVYEQYF. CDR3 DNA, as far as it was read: TGTGCCAGCAGAGCCGGGACTAGCGGCGTGTACGAG.

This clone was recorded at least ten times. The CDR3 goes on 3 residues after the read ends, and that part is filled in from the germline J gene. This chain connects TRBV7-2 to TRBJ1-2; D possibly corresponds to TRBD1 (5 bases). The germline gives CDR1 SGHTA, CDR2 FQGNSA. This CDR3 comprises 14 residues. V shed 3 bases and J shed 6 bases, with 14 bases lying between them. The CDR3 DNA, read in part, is TGTGCCAGCAGCTTGCCCAGGGAAGGTCATGGC. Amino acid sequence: CASSLPREGHG. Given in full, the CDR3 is CASSLPREGHGYTF.

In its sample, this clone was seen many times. CDR3 DNA (partial): TGTGCCAGCAGCCAGGGAGCGGGAGTGGCCTACGAG. Amino acid sequence: CASSQGAGVAYE. The entire CDR3 is CASSQGAGVAYEQYF. The V and J genes are TRBV7-3 and TRBJ2-7; 8 nucleotides align to TRBD2. The observed sequence ends 3 residues before the CDR3 terminus, with the missing tail filled in from the germline J gene. The CDR3 runs 15 residues. J was trimmed by 2 bases and V by 5 bases; bases with no gene match: 8. CDR1 is SGHTA, CDR2 FQGTGA, per germline.